The text below deals with one T cell receptor (beta chain). Its antigen is still unknown. The data derive from a study of Ad26.COV2.S vaccination and SARS-CoV-2 variants. Overall study context: Donor joined the COV1001 Ad26.COV2.S trial arm. Each vaccinee took Ad26.COV2.S intramuscularly, once or twice 56 days apart. Study findings and constraints: Reportedly, spike-specific CD8+ and CD4+ T cell responses achieved substantial breadth once vaccination had taken place.

As to treatment: roughly 20 received Ad26.COV2.S at low or high dose, single or two shots; about 5 received placebo; per-sample allocation not given. Sampling was done on day 63 after the first vaccine or placebo injection. This Boston cohort included adults aged 18-55 years. The CDR3 runs 15 residues. V lost 6 bases, J lost 1 base, and 13 bases lay in between. The germline V gene has CDR1 SGHTA and CDR2 FQGTGA. Data came from immunoSEQ multiplex PCR; TCRdb stores just in-frame clones and leaves some out. The data hold hundreds of thousands of clones, with around 86% observed a single time. The chain has TRBV7-3 and TRBJ1-3; D is perhaps TRBD1 (5 bases). This clonotype originated in a person between 18 and 59 years old who received the Ad26.COV2.S COVID-19 vaccine or a placebo. The sequencing here drew on peripheral blood, taken in a trial of Ad26.COV2.S vaccine versus placebo. In nucleotides, the CDR3 is TGTGCCAGCAGTCGGGACGGATCATCTGGAAACACCATATATTTT. It is translated as CASSRDGSSGNTIYF.